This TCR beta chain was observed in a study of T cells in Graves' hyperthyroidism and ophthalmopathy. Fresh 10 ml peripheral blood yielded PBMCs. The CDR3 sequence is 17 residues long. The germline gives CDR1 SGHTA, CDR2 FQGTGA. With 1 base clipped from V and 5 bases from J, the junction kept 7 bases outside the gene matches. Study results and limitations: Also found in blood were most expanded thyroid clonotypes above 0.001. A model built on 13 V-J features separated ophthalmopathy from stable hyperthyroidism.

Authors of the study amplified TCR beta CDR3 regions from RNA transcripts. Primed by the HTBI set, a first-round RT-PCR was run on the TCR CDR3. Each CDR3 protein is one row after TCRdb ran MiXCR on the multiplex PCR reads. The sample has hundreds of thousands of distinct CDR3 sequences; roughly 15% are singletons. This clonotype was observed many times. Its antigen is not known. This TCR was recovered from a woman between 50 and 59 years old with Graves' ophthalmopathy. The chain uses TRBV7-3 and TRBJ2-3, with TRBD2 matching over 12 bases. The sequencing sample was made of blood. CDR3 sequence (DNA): TGTGCCAGCAGCTTAAGGCCTAGCGGGAGGGCCAGAGATACGCAGTATTTT. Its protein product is CASSLRPSGRARDTQYF. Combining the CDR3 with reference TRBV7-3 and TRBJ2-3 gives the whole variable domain GAGVSQTPSNKVTEKGKYVELRCDPISGHTALYWYRQSLGQGPEFLIYFQGTGAADDSGLPNDRFFAVRPEGSVSTLKIQRTERGDSAVYLCASSLRPSGRARDTQYFGPGTRLTVL.